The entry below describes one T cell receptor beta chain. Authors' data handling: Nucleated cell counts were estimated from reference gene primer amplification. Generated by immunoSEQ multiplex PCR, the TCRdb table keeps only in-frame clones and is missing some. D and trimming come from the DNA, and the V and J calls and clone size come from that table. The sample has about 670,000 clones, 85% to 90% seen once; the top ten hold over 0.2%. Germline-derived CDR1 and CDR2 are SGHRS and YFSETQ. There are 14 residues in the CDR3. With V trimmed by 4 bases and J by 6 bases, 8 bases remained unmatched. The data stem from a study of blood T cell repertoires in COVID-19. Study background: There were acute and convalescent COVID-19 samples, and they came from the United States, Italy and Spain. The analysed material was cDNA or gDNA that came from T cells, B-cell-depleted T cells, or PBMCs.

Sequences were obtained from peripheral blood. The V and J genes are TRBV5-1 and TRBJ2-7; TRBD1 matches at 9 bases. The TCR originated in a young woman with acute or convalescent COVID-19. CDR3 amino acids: CASSEGQGLGEQYF. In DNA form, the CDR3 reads TGCGCCAGCAGCGAGGGACAGGGCCTTGGCGAGCAGTACTTC. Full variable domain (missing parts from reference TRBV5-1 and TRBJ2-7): KAGVTQTPRYLIKTRGQQVTLSCSPISGHRSVSWYQQTPGQGLQFLFEYFSETQRNKGNFPGRFSGRQFSNSRSEMNVSTLELGDSALYLCASSEGQGLGEQYFGPGTRLTVT.